The entry below describes one T cell receptor beta chain. The antigen remains unidentified. Newly diagnosed hyperthyroidism patients aged 18 to 65 years had disease lasting under 2 months. This sample was taken from a study of T cells in Graves' hyperthyroidism and ophthalmopathy. Study-wide results and caveats: A model built on 13 V-J features separated ophthalmopathy from stable hyperthyroidism.

Amplification of TCR beta CDR3 regions was performed using RNA transcripts as template. HTBI primers were employed in a first-round RT-PCR of the TCR CDR3. In TCRdb, the multiplex PCR reads were re-called with MiXCR into one record per CDR3 protein. The sample holds around 340,000 distinct CDR3 sequences, 15% to 20% seen once. This receptor was taken from a woman aged 45-65 years with Graves' hyperthyroidism. Sample: blood.

The CDR3 protein is CASSLGQGIEAFF. CDR3 nucleotides: TGTGCCAGCAGTTTAGGGCAGGGGATTGAAGCTTTCTTT. V and J are TRBV12-3 or TRBV12-4 and TRBJ1-1; D may be TRBD1 (6 bases). The ends were cut back, 1 base at V and 7 bases at J, with 10 bases in the middle. CDR3 length equals 13 residues.